This passage covers 2 T cell receptor beta chains from one sample sequenced in a study of T cells expressing NK-cell markers. TCRdb derives one entry per CDR3 protein from the 5' RACE reads, leaving out DNA. The sample table includes 450,000 to 600,000 distinct CDR3 sequences. Sequenced material: blood T cells: a sorted CD56 or NKG2C T cell subset, CD4+ or CD8+ T cells, or bulk PBMC T cells (not recorded which). These TCRs come from a man aged 18 to 30 in good health.

J is TRBJ2-2 and V is TRBV11-2. The length of the CDR3 is 16 residues. Germline-derived CDR1 and CDR2 are SGHAT and FQNNGV. The CDR3 loop reads CASSLDLGSNTGELFF.

The rearrangement uses TRBV4-2 and TRBJ1-4; TCRdb indicates TRBD1, and absent DNA this call remains unverified. There are 18 residues in the CDR3. Germline CDR1 and CDR2: LGHNA and YNFKEQ. CDR3 protein: CASSQTVDRGSTNEKLFF.